This T cell receptor (beta chain) was identified in a study of OX40 agonist ivuxolimab in advanced cancers. Study overall: The mean age was roughly 60 years, ranging from about 23 to 79, with around four fifths of participants male.

Measured with immunoSEQ multiplex PCR; TCRdb has only the in-frame clones, and not every one. This table has 40,000 or so clones, about four fifths appearing once. CDR1 and CDR2 (germline): SGHRS, YFSETQ. The V segment lost 4 bases and the J segment 5 bases; nucleotides outside the gene matches: 5. The CDR3 consists of 13 residues. The chain carries TRBV5-1 and TRBJ1-1; 7 positions agree with TRBD1. The source was CD4+ or CD8+ T cells sorted from blood, collected in a trial of the OX40 agonist ivuxolimab. The receptor was derived from an adult with an advanced solid tumor such as melanoma, head and neck, liver or kidney cancer. The chain's CDR3 is CASSQTGTTEAFF. Written as DNA, the CDR3 is TGCGCCAGCAGCCAGACAGGGACTACTGAAGCTTTCTTT.